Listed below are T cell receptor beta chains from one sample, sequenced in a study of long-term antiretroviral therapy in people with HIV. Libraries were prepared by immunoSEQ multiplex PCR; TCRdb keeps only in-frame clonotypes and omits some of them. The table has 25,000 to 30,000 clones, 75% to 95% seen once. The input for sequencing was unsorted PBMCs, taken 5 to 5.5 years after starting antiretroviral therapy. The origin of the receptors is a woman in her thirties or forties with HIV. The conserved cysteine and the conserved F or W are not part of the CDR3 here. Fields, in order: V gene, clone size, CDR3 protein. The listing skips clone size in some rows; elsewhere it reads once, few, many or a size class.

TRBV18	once	ASSPSGGAYEQY
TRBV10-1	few	ASSEPDKDEQF
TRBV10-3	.	AISRGTGYEQY
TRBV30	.	AWSSQDNQPQH
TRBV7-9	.	ASSPPRRPYEQY
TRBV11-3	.	ASSLDRSDDEQY
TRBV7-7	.	ASSFDTNTEAF
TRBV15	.	ATSRDPTGAGANVLT
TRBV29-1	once	SVEVGPRDYEQY
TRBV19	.	ASSMGQGVAKNIQY
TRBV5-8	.	ASSFGDRGLPQH
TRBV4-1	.	ASSPLLGTGELF
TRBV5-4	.	ASSVIGSSYNEQF
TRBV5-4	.	ASSLAPGNTGELF
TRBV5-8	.	ASKTSTDTQY
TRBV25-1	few	ASSENLGTGELF
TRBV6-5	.	ASNPTTGSNYGYT
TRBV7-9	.	ASSPSTVSAYEQY
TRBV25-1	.	ASSETSGPTGELF
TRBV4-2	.	ASSRGTSGSYEQY
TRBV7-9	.	ASSLSPDQPQH
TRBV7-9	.	ASSLGLRREQY
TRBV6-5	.	ASRSLTNSNQPQH
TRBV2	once	ASSGGFGTDTQY
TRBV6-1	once	ASMGGRAYEQY
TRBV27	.	ASSAIGDRNTEAF
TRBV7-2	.	ASSSDTGEQY
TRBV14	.	ASSPRLAGVGDTQY
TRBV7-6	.	ASSPPGGPEETQY
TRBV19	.	ASTSFVGREAF
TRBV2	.	ASSEDYGYT
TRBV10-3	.	AISDPDRANYGYT
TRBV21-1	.	ASSNNRRQGVTYEQY
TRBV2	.	ASKVSETSVSEQY
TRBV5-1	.	ASSFSGRSNEQY
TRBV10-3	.	AISPGQGSETQY
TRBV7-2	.	ASSLRPVRVGSDTEAF
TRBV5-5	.	ASSLSQREVDEQY
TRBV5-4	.	ASSKGSGAEMEKLF
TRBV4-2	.	ASSLHSGTQETQY
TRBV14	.	ASSRTLVGVAPEAF
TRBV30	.	AWSLRREQY
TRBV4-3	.	ASSQDLGDQPQH
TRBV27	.	ASSTQENGYGYT
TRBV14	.	ASSQSGGRYNEQF
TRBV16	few	ASSVFLNTEAF
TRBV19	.	ASSIGDRGTEAF
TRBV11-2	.	ASSPGTTYEQY
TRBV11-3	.	ASSWGGLHQETQY
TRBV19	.	ASSIGLAGVGYEQY
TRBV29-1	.	SVEGAAGTDTQY
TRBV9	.	ASSVSGGRETQY
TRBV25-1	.	ASSDWRGYSGANVLT
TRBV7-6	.	ASSPTGGEQPQH
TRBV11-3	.	ASSLAYGGTEAF
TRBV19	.	ASSRGADSPLH
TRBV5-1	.	ASSPDRGYGYT
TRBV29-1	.	SVVGTEAF
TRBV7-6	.	ASSPREVTEAF
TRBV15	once	ATSRGAYSSYEQY